This TCR beta chain was captured in a study of T cell repertoires in cytomegalovirus infection (dated by TCRdb to about 2019). Regarding the research as a whole: Donor HLA type was relevant to the analysis, as public TCR beta signatures indicated carriage of CMV infection together with the matching HLA type.

Based on the germline V gene (reference sequence), the CDR1 and CDR2 sequences are DFQATT and SNEGSKA. The CDR3 runs 17 residues from the cysteine to the phenylalanine. Only the CDR3 DNA stays, 51 bases, in frame from base 1. At the junction V is shortened by 2 bases and J by 2 bases; bases outside the gene matches: 10. Data came from an Illumina HiSeq 1500. In-frame beta chains were kept once TCRdb had trimmed the public reads at Q25 with fastp and called clones with MiXCR. Rows with a matching CDR3 protein are joined into one entry that keeps the most common DNA and genes. The sample table shows fewer than 700,000 distinct CDR3 sequences, and 20% to 25% are seen once. The ten largest clones take up roughly 8% of the sample. What the study reported, not specific to this receptor: In both this cohort and an independent approximately 370-donor cohort, the cumulative frequency of public TCR beta family members distinguished carriers of CMV infection plus the relevant HLA type. In the ex vivo response, HLA-C-restricted CMV-specific TCR beta clonotypes were dominant, and in two of eight donors the single most frequent clonotype came from this HLA-C-restricted group.

This clonotype occurred a few times. Its antigen remains undetermined. The input lacks base qualities; no much larger clone sits a single base away. The source of this sequence is a human donor in good health (CMV status not recorded). Some clones in this sample may be carry-over from other donors' samples. The sequencing input was CD8+ T cells from PBMCs. The chain is made from TRBV20-1 and TRBJ2-1, with 9 junctional bases fitting TRBD2. At the DNA level, the sequence is TGCAGTGCTAGAAACCCGCGGGGGACTAGCCCCTACAATGAGCAGTTCTTC. Translated, this is CSARNPRGTSPYNEQFF.